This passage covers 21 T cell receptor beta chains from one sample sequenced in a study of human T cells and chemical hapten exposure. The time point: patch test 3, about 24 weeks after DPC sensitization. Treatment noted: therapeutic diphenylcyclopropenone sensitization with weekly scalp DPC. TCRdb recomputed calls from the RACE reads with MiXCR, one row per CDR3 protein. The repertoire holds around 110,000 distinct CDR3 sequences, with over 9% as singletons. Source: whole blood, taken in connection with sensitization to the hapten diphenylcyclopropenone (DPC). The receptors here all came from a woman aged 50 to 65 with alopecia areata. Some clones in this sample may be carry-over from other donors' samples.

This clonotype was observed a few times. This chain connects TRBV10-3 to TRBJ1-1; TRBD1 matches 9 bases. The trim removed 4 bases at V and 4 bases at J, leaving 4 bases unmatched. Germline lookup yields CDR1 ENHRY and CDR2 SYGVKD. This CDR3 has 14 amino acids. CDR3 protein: CAISGTGGGTEAFF. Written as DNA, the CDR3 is TGTGCCATCAGTGGTACAGGGGGCGGCACTGAAGCTTTCTTT.

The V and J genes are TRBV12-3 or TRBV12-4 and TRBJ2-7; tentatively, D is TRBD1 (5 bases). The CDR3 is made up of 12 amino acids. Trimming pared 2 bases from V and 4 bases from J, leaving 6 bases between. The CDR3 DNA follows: TGTGCCAGCAGTTTACGACAGTACGAGCAGTACTTC. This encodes CASSLRQYEQYF.

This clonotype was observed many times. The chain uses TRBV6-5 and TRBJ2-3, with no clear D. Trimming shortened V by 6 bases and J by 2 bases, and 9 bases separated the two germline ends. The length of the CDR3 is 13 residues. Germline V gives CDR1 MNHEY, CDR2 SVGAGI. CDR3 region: CASSDVATDTQYF. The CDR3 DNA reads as TGTGCCAGCAGCGATGTAGCCACAGATACGCAGTATTTT.

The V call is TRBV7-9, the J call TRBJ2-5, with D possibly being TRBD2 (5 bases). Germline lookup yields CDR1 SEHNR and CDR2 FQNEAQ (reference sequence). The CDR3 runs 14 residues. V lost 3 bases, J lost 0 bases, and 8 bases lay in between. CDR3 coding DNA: TGTGCCAGCAGCTTGAGGGATCACCAAGAGACCCAGTACTTC. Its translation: CASSLRDHQETQYF.

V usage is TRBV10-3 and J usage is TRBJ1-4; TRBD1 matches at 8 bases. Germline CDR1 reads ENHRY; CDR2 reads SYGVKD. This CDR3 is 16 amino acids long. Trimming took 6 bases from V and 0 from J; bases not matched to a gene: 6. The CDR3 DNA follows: TGTGCCATCAGCGGACAGGGCCCTTCAACTAATGAAAAACTGTTTTTT. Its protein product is CAISGQGPSTNEKLFF.

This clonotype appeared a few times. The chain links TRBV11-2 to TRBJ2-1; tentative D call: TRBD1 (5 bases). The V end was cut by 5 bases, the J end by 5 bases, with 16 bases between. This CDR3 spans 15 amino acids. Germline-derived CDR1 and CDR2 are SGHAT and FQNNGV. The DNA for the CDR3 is TGTGCCAGCAGCCTGGGTGGGGCAGGGAACAATGAGCAGTTCTTC. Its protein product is CASSLGGAGNNEQFF. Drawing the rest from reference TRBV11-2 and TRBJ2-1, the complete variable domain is EAGVAQSPRYKIIEKRQSVAFWCNPISGHATLYWYQQILGQGPKLLIQFQNNGVVDDSQLPKDRFSAERLKGVDSTLKIQPAKLEDSAVYLCASSLGGAGNNEQFFGPGTRLTVL.

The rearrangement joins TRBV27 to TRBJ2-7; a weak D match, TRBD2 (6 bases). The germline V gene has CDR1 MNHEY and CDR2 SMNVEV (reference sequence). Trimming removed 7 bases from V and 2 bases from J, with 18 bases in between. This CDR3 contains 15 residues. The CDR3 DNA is TGTGCCAGCATTCCCCTAGCCGGGAGACCCTACGAGCAGTACTTC. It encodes CASIPLAGRPYEQYF.

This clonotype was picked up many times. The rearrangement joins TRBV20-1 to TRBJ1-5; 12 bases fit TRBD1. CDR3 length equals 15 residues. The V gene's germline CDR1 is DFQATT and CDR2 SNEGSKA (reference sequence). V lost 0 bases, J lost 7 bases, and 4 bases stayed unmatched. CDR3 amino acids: CSARDRGTGGQPQHF. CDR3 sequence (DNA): TGCAGTGCTAGAGATCGGGGGACAGGGGGCCAGCCCCAGCATTTT.

The CDR3 DNA sequence: TGTGCCAGCAGTTTGAAGATCACAGATACGCAGTATTTT. It yields the protein CASSLKITDTQYF. The J gene is TRBJ2-3, the V gene TRBV27; D gene ambiguous. V lost 3 bases, J lost 2 bases, and 6 bases lay in between. The germline CDR1 and CDR2 sequences are MNHEY and SMNVEV (reference sequence). The CDR3 is 13 residues long.

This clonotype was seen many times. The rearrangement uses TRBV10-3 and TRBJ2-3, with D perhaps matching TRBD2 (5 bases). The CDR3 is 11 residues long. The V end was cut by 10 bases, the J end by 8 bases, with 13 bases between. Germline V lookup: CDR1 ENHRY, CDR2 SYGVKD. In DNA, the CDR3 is TGTGCCACACGGGGAGAGGGTACGCAGTATTTT. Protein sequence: CATRGEGTQYF.

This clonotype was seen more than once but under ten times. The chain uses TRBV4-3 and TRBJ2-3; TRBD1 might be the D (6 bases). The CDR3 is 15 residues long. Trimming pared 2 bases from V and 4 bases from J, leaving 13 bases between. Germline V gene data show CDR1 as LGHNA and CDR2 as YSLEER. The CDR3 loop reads CASSQSQGPPDTQYF. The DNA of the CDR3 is TGCGCCAGCAGCCAATCACAGGGCCCCCCAGATACGCAGTATTTT.

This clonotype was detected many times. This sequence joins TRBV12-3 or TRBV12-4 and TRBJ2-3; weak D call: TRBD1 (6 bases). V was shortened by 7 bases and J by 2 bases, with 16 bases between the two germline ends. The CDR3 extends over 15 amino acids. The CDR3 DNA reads TGTGCCAGCACCTCCCCGGACAGAATCACAGATACGCAGTATTTT. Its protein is CASTSPDRITDTQYF.

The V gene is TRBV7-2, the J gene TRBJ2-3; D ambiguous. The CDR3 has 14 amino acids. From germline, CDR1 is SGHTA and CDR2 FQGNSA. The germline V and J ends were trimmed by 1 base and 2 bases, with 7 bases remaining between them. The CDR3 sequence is CASSLVLNTDTQYF. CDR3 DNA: TGTGCCAGCAGCTTAGTCCTGAACACAGATACGCAGTATTTT.

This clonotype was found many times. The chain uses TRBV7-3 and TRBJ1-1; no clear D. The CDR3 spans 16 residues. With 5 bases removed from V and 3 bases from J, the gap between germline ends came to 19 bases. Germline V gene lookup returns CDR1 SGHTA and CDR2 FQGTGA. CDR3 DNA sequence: TGTGCCAGCAGCCCCTTCCCGGGCAGGATGGACACTGAAGCTTTCTTT. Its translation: CASSPFPGRMDTEAFF.

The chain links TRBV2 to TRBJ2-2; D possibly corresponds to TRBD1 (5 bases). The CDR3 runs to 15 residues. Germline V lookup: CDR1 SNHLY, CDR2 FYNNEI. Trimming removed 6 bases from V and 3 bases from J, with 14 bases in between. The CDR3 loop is CASREQVSDTGELFF. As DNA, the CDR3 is TGTGCCAGCAGAGAACAGGTCTCCGACACCGGGGAGCTGTTTTTT.

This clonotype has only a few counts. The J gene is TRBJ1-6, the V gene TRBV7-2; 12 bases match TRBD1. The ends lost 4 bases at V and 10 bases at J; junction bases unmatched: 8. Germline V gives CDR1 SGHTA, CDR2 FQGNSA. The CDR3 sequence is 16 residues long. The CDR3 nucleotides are TGTGCCAGCAGCTCTGGGACAGGGGGCATTGGATCACCCCTCCACTTT. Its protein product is CASSSGTGGIGSPLHF.

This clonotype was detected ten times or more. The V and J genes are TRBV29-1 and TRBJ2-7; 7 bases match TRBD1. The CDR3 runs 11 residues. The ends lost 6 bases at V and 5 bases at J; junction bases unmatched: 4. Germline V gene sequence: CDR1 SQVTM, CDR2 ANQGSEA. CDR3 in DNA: TGCAGCGTGGGACAGTCCGACGAGCAGTACTTC. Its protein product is CSVGQSDEQYF.

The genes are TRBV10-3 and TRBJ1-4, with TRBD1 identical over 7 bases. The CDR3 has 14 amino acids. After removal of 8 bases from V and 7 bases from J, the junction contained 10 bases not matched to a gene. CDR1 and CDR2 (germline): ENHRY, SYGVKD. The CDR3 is CAIGRQGTPEKLFF. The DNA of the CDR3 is TGTGCCATCGGTCGACAGGGAACTCCTGAAAAACTGTTTTTT.

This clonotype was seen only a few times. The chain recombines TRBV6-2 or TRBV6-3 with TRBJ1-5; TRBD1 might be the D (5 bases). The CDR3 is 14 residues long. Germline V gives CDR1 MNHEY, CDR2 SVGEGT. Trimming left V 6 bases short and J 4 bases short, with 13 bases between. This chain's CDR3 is CASSYDSINQPQHF. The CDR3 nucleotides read TGTGCCAGCAGCTACGACAGTATTAATCAGCCCCAGCATTTT.

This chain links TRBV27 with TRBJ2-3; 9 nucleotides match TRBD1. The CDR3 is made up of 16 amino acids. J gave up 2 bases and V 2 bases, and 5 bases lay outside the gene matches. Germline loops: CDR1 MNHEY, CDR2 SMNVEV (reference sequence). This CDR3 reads CASSLNGDRATDTQYF. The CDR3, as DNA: TGTGCCAGCAGTTTAAATGGGGACAGGGCCACAGATACGCAGTATTTT.

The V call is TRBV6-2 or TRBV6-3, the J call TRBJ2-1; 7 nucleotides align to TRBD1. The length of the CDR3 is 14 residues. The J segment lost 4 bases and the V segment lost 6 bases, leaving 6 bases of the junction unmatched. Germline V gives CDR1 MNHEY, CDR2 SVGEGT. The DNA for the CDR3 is TGTGCCAGCAGGCCCGGGACAGTATACAATGAGCAGTTCTTC. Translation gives CASRPGTVYNEQFF.